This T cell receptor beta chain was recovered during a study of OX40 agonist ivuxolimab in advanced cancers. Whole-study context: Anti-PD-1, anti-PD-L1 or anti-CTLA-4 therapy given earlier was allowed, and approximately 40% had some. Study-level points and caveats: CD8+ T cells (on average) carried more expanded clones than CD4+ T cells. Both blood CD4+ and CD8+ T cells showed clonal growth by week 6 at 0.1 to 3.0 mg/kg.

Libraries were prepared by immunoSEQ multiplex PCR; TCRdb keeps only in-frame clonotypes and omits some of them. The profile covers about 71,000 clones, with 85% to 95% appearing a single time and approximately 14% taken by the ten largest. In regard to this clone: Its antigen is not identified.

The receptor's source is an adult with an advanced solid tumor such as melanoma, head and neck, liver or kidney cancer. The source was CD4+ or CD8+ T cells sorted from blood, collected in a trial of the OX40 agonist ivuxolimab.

CDR3 residues: CASSRPLSTASGYEQYF. CDR3 DNA: TGTGCCAGCAGTAGGCCCCTCTCTACGGCTAGCGGGTACGAGCAGTACTTC. V gene TRBV27 combines with J gene TRBJ2-7; 8 nucleotides agree with TRBD2. The CDR3 length is 17 residues. Germline V gene sequence: CDR1 MNHEY, CDR2 SMNVEV (reference sequence). The ends lost 5 bases at V and 4 bases at J; junction bases unmatched: 16.